A single count supports the clone carrying this T cell receptor (beta chain). The data were taken from a study of cytomegalovirus exposure and HLA in healthy donors. The PCR had 60 Vbeta and 13 Jbeta primers. The method was immunoSEQ multiplex PCR; TCRdb's version includes in-frame clones alone and lacks a portion of them. The table records 200,000 to 250,000 clones, over 75% of them present only once. The sequence was collected from a boy younger than 18 in good health and CMV-seronegative. Sequencing was carried out using PBMCs.

The CDR3 is CATPSPLATDTQYF. The CDR3 bases are TGTGCCACCCCGTCCCCACTAGCCACAGATACGCAGTATTTT. This chain links TRBV6-1 with TRBJ2-3; D possibly corresponds to TRBD2 (6 bases). V was clipped by 10 bases and J by 2 bases, with 16 bases between them. This CDR3 spans 14 amino acids. CDR1 and CDR2 from the germline V gene are MNHNS and SASEGT.